This is a list of T cell receptor beta chains from one sample in a study of T cell repertoires in cytomegalovirus infection. TCRdb called the reads again in MiXCR, with one record for every CDR3 protein. The sample consists of fewer than 950,000 distinct CDR3 sequences, 30% to 35% of them appearing once. No antigen has been identified for these receptors. The specimen was cultured CD8+ T cells from PBMCs, collected from culture after CMV antigen stimulation. The source is a human donor in good health (CMV status not recorded). Some clones in this sample may be carry-over from other donors' samples. CDR3s include the opening cysteine and the closing phenylalanine or tryptophan.

>TRBJ1-3|TRBV12-3/TRBV12-4
CASSPGGATGIYF
>TRBJ1-2|TRBV7-9
CASSLLRRRQGDGYTF
>TRBJ2-1|TRBV12-5
CASGFDRGFPQFF
>TRBJ2-7|TRBV7-8
CASSLELAGGYEQYF
>TRBJ2-5|TRBV27
CASSLDGLAAETQYF
>TRBJ2-1|TRBV27
CASSAPPGLSYNEQFF
>TRBJ1-1|TRBV6-1
CASSPQGRGTEAFF
>TRBJ2-1|TRBV20-1
CSARAKAGPYNEQFF
>TRBJ1-2|TRBV9
CASSATRTGGVYGYTF
>TRBJ2-3|TRBV10-3
CAINVRDRGTDTQYF
>TRBJ1-4|TRBV28
CASSPNRGLGEKLFF
>TRBJ2-2|TRBV25-1
CASSWGSGTGELFF
>TRBJ2-1|TRBV29-1
CSVEDQTGRRYNEQFF
>TRBJ1-3|TRBV7-6
CASSPGGGPSSGNTIYF
>TRBJ1-4|TRBV7-6
CATEAGDEKLFF
>TRBJ2-3|TRBV7-9
CASSLATIASGGFFTQYF
>TRBJ1-2|TRBV25-1
CASSEWGQSYGYTF
>TRBJ2-2|TRBV27
CASSPDRGATGELFF
>TRBJ2-1|TRBV6-2/TRBV6-3
CATLRLAGNYNEQFF
>TRBJ1-2|TRBV19
CASSLGTAASLGYTF
>TRBJ2-3|TRBV7-3
CASSPAGLADTQYF
>TRBJ1-2|TRBV12-3/TRBV12-4
CASNSDRDYGYTF
>TRBJ1-1|TRBV28
CASSFEGTGVRAFF
>TRBJ2-3|TRBV7-9
CASSPTESTDTQYF
>TRBJ1-5|TRBV27
CASSFLGTPNQPQHF
>TRBJ2-3|TRBV2
CATLTRGKVPDTQYF
>TRBJ2-3|TRBV5-5
CASAALGLGGGDTQYF
>TRBJ1-1|TRBV10-3
CAISENLWDTPAFF
>TRBJ2-1|TRBV29-1
CSPLGLYNEQFF
>TRBJ1-5|TRBV27
CASSPGGVNNQPQHF
>TRBJ2-7|TRBV6-1
CASSARTVYEQYF
>TRBJ1-4|TRBV15
CATSMREKLFF
>TRBJ1-2|TRBV4-1
CASSQTQTDGYTF
>TRBJ2-7|TRBV12-3/TRBV12-4
CATSWGSSYEQYF
>TRBJ1-2|TRBV5-5
CASSFDRRPYGYTF
>TRBJ2-5|TRBV9
CASRARTGQLQETQYF
>TRBJ2-5|TRBV10-3
CAISESAGGETQYF
>TRBJ1-3|TRBV12-3/TRBV12-4
CASSPFSGNTIYF
>TRBJ2-7|TRBV6-5
CASSPSEGLDRYEQYF
>TRBJ1-1|TRBV7-2
CALEGGVEYTEAFF
>TRBJ2-2|TRBV6-1
CASGDRLDTGELFF
>TRBJ2-7|TRBV6-8
CANSHRVYNYEQYF
>TRBJ1-1|TRBV4-1
CASSQGEGRGITEAFF
>TRBJ2-1|TRBV7-9
CASSLAGQLEQFF
>TRBJ1-2|TRBV2
CASRHRDGYTF
>TRBJ2-3|TRBV28
CASRGVGDTQYF
>TRBJ2-3|TRBV6-6
CASSNPGASRDTQYF
>TRBJ1-5|TRBV19
CASSTGQGAWQPQHF
>TRBJ1-4|TRBV6-6
CASTSLGTARNEKLFF
>TRBJ1-5|TRBV28
CASSLSRQGDYSNQPQHF
>TRBJ2-1|TRBV6-5
CASSYPKEGGHNEQFF
>TRBJ2-1|TRBV24-1
CATSDRRGGLNEQFF
>TRBJ2-3|TRBV11-3
CASIFSPHNRVSTDTQYF
>TRBJ2-5|TRBV23-1
CASSQPRQGRKTQYF
>TRBJ2-1|TRBV6-9
CANSYTPGGHRTYNEQFF